Below are 20 T cell receptor beta chains sequenced from a single sample in a study of T cells after yellow fever vaccination. TCRdb ran MiXCR on the 5' RACE reads and lists one entry per CDR3 protein. The table includes 250,000 to 350,000 distinct CDR3 sequences, around 6.8% detected once. The sequencing used PBMCs, collected 45 days after the first yellow fever vaccination. Every receptor here comes from a man aged 18 to 35 who received the YFV17D yellow fever vaccine.

J is TRBJ2-5 and V is TRBV12-3 or TRBV12-4, with a possible D match to TRBD2 (5 bases). The CDR3 consists of 14 residues. The V end was cut by 3 bases, the J end by 4 bases, with 12 bases between. In DNA form, the CDR3 reads TGTGCCAGCAGTTTGGCGGCTAGCCGAGAGACCCAGTACTTC. Protein sequence: CASSLAASRETQYF.

The J gene is TRBJ2-1, the V gene TRBV10-2, with 12 nucleotides matching TRBD2. This CDR3 contains 19 residues. Trimming removed 4 bases from V and 7 bases from J; junction bases left unmatched: 17. Germline values: CDR1 WSHSY, CDR2 SAAADI. CDR3 amino acids: CASSVFPASGGAGGNEQFF. The CDR3 DNA follows: TGCGCCAGCAGTGTCTTCCCGGCTAGCGGGGGGGCAGGCGGTAATGAGCAGTTCTTC.

The chain recombines TRBV7-8 with TRBJ2-3, with D perhaps matching TRBD1 or TRBD2 (5 bases each). Trimming took 5 bases from V and 1 from J, leaving 16 bases between them. In germline, CDR1 is SGHVS, CDR2 FQNEAQ. This CDR3 contains 16 residues. The CDR3 is CASSLITLGGTDTQYF. As DNA, the CDR3 is TGTGCCAGCAGCCTAATAACCTTGGGGGGCACAGATACGCAGTATTTT.

This clonotype was seen only a few times. Written as DNA, the CDR3 is TGTGCCAGCAGCCAAGTACGGGTGGTCGGGGAGCTGTTTTTT. Amino acids: CASSQVRVVGELFF. V usage is TRBV3-1 and J usage is TRBJ2-2; D is unresolved. Trimming cost V 1 base and J 7 bases, with 10 bases left between them. The CDR3 length is 14 residues. Germline loops: CDR1 LGHDT, CDR2 YNNKEL (reference sequence).

This clonotype was found many times. V gene TRBV20-1 combines with J gene TRBJ2-3, with D tentatively TRBD2 (5 bases). The germline V gene encodes CDR1 DFQATT and CDR2 SNEGSKA (reference sequence). This CDR3 is 15 amino acids long. V dropped 2 bases and J dropped 0 bases, with 12 bases sitting between them. CDR3 DNA: TGCAGTGCTAGACCAACTCGGGAAAGCACAGATACGCAGTATTTT. Its translation: CSARPTRESTDTQYF.

The chain uses TRBV20-1 and TRBJ2-5, with 11 bases that match TRBD2. V trimming: 2 bases; J trimming: 3 bases; junction bases outside the gene matches: 2. Germline V gives CDR1 DFQATT, CDR2 SNEGSKA (reference sequence). The CDR3 has 14 residues. The CDR3 DNA reads as TGCAGTGCTAGATCGACTAGCGGGGAAGAGACCCAGTACTTC. This gives the protein CSARSTSGEETQYF.

This clonotype was detected only a few times. The rearrangement joins TRBV29-1 to TRBJ2-5; D is undetermined. The CDR3 consists of 13 residues. CDR1 and CDR2 (germline): SQVTM, ANQGSEA. The V end was cut by 3 bases, the J end by 2 bases, with 10 bases between. The CDR3: CSVEVALQETQYF. CDR3 in DNA: TGCAGCGTTGAGGTAGCTCTGCAAGAGACCCAGTACTTC.

In its sample, this clonotype was seen a few times. The gene calls are TRBV5-5 and TRBJ2-7; TRBD1 agrees at 9 bases. Unmatched junction bases numbered 7, after V lost 2 bases and J lost 1 base. This CDR3 is 16 amino acids long. Germline V gives CDR1 SGHKS, CDR2 YYEKEE (reference sequence). In DNA form, the CDR3 reads TGTGCCAGCAGCTTCGGACAGGGGTATACGTCCTACGAGCAGTACTTC. Residues: CASSFGQGYTSYEQYF. Complete variable domain (other parts from reference TRBV5-5 and TRBJ2-7): DAGVTQSPTHLIKTRGQQVTLRCSPISGHKSVSWYQQVLGQGPQFIFQYYEKEERGRGNFPDRFSARQFPNYSSELNVNALLLGDSALYLCASSFGQGYTSYEQYFGPGTRLTVT.

There are a few counts of this clonotype. The J gene is TRBJ2-2, the V gene TRBV18; maybe TRBD2 (5 bases). Per germline, CDR1 KGHSH and CDR2 LQKENI. V lost 2 bases, J lost 7 bases, and 11 bases lay in between. CDR3 length: 14 residues. The CDR3 region is CASSPETTGGELFF. CDR3 coding DNA: TGTGCCAGCTCACCAGAGACTACGGGCGGGGAGCTGTTTTTT. Full variable domain (missing parts from reference TRBV18 and TRBJ2-2): NAGVMQNPRHLVRRRGQEARLRCSPMKGHSHVYWYRQLPEEGLKFMVYLQKENIIDESGMPKERFSAEFPKEGPSILRIQQVVRGDSAAYFCASSPETTGGELFFGEGSRLTVL.

The sample holds one count of this clonotype. CDR3 region: CASSLLSSALHF. The CDR3 nucleotides are TGTGCCAGCAGCCTCCTATCCTCAGCCCTCCACTTT. J is TRBJ1-6 and V is TRBV7-9; D not certain. Between the trimmed V and J ends, which lost 5 bases and 14 bases, there was a span of 13 bases. CDR3 length equals 12 residues. Germline CDR1 SEHNR, CDR2 FQNEAQ (reference sequence). The whole variable domain, filled in from reference TRBV7-9 and TRBJ1-6, reads DTGVSQNPRHKITKRGQNVTFRCDPISEHNRLYWYRQTLGQGPEFLTYFQNEAQLEKSRLLSDRFSAERPKGSFSTLEIQRTEQGDSAMYLCASSLLSSALHFGNGTRLTVT.

There are a few counts of this clonotype. V usage is TRBV7-9 and J usage is TRBJ2-7, with D uncertain. Trimming stripped 2 bases from V and 5 bases from J, with 7 bases between. Germline V gene sequence: CDR1 SEHNR, CDR2 FQNEAQ (reference sequence). The CDR3 has 12 residues. The CDR3 here is CASSLNSHEQYF. In nucleotides, the CDR3 is TGTGCCAGCAGCTTAAACAGCCACGAGCAGTACTTC.

This clonotype has only a few counts. This chain connects TRBV2 to TRBJ1-3; D ambiguous. Per germline, CDR1 SNHLY and CDR2 FYNNEI. V shed 9 bases and J shed 0 bases, with 12 bases lying between them. The CDR3 totals 14 residues. The CDR3 is CASETPSSGNTIYF. In DNA, the CDR3 is TGTGCCAGTGAGACACCCAGCTCTGGAAACACCATATATTTT.

This chain connects TRBV12-3 or TRBV12-4 to TRBJ2-3; the match to TRBD2 covers 9 bases. Trimming cost V 6 bases and J 0 bases; bases outside gene matches: 1. The CDR3 covers 14 residues. Written as DNA, the CDR3 is TGTGCCAGCAGCGGACTAGCGAGCACAGATACGCAGTATTTT. It codes for CASSGLASTDTQYF.

The chain employs TRBV28 and TRBJ1-5; D is unclear. Germline V gene data show CDR1 as MDHEN and CDR2 as SYDVKM. Trimming pared 4 bases from V and 3 bases from J, leaving 22 bases between. The CDR3 extends over 18 amino acids. In nucleotides, the CDR3 is TGTGCCAGCAGTTCCCCCCTCAGAATTGGGTACCTCAATCAGCCCCAGCATTTT. Amino acid sequence: CASSSPLRIGYLNQPQHF. The full variable domain, its missing parts supplied by reference TRBV28 and TRBJ1-5, is DVKVTQSSRYLVKRTGEKVFLECVQDMDHENMFWYRQDPGLGLRLIYFSYDVKMKEKGDIPEGYSVSREKKERFSLILESASTNQTSMYLCASSSPLRIGYLNQPQHFGDGTRLSIL.

This clonotype was recorded a few times. The chain recombines TRBV5-5 with TRBJ1-1, with D hard to call. The V end lost 6 bases, the J end lost 9 bases, and 18 bases lay between the germline ends. Germline-derived CDR1 and CDR2 are SGHKS and YYEKEE (reference sequence). There are 13 residues in the CDR3. The CDR3 bases are TGTGCCAGCACAACCGTGCAGGCGGGGAAAGCTTTCTTT. This codes for CASTTVQAGKAFF. Full variable domain (outside the CDR3, taken from reference TRBV5-5 and TRBJ1-1): DAGVTQSPTHLIKTRGQQVTLRCSPISGHKSVSWYQQVLGQGPQFIFQYYEKEERGRGNFPDRFSARQFPNYSSELNVNALLLGDSALYLCASTTVQAGKAFFGQGTRLTVV.

The sample holds a few counts of this clonotype. V gene TRBV5-1 combines with J gene TRBJ1-1, with D possibly being TRBD1 (5 bases). CDR1 SGHRS and CDR2 YFSETQ come from the germline V gene. This CDR3 contains 14 residues. V was pared by 4 bases and J by 5 bases, with 15 bases between. The CDR3 coding sequence is TGCGCCAGCAGCCCCGGGGGGATGGAAACTGAAGCTTTCTTT. Protein: CASSPGGMETEAFF. Filled out from reference TRBV5-1 and TRBJ1-1, the complete variable domain reads KAGVTQTPRYLIKTRGQQVTLSCSPISGHRSVSWYQQTPGQGLQFLFEYFSETQRNKGNFPGRFSGRQFSNSRSEMNVSTLELGDSALYLCASSPGGMETEAFFGQGTRLTVV.

V usage is TRBV9 and J usage is TRBJ2-1, with D unclear. Deletions cut 3 bases from V and 7 bases from J, with 11 bases between. The CDR3 is made up of 13 amino acids. Germline V gene lookup returns CDR1 SGDLS and CDR2 YYNGEE. CDR3 sequence reads: CASSGRTENEQFF. The CDR3, as DNA: TGTGCCAGCAGCGGCCGGACGGAGAATGAGCAGTTCTTC.

This clonotype was counted between two and nine times. The rearrangement joins TRBV7-6 to TRBJ2-5; D might be TRBD1 (6 bases). Deletions cut 4 bases from V and 5 bases from J, with 17 bases between. The CDR3 loop spans 15 amino acids. Germline V gives CDR1 SGHVS, CDR2 FNYEAQ. The CDR3 region has the DNA TGTGCCAGCAGCTCGTGGACAGCCCGACATGAGACCCAGTACTTC. Encoded protein: CASSSWTARHETQYF.

This chain uses TRBV7-2 with TRBJ2-4; 9 positions match TRBD1. V lost 1 base, J lost 7 bases, and 8 bases stayed unmatched. The CDR3 is made up of 16 amino acids. Looked up from germline, CDR1 is SGHTA and CDR2 is FQGNSA. CDR3 DNA sequence: TGTGCCAGCAGCTTAGATGAGACAGGGGGACAGAACATTCAGTACTTC. Translation: CASSLDETGGQNIQYF.

This clonotype occurred a few times. This chain links TRBV4-1 with TRBJ1-5, with D maybe TRBD1 (6 bases). V lost 2 bases and J 0 bases, leaving 8 bases between the germline ends. CDR3 length: 15 residues. CDR1 MGHRA and CDR2 YSYEKL come from the germline V gene. CDR3 in amino acids: CASSQRDISNQPQHF. The CDR3 region has the DNA TGCGCCAGCAGCCAAAGGGACATTAGCAATCAGCCCCAGCATTTT.